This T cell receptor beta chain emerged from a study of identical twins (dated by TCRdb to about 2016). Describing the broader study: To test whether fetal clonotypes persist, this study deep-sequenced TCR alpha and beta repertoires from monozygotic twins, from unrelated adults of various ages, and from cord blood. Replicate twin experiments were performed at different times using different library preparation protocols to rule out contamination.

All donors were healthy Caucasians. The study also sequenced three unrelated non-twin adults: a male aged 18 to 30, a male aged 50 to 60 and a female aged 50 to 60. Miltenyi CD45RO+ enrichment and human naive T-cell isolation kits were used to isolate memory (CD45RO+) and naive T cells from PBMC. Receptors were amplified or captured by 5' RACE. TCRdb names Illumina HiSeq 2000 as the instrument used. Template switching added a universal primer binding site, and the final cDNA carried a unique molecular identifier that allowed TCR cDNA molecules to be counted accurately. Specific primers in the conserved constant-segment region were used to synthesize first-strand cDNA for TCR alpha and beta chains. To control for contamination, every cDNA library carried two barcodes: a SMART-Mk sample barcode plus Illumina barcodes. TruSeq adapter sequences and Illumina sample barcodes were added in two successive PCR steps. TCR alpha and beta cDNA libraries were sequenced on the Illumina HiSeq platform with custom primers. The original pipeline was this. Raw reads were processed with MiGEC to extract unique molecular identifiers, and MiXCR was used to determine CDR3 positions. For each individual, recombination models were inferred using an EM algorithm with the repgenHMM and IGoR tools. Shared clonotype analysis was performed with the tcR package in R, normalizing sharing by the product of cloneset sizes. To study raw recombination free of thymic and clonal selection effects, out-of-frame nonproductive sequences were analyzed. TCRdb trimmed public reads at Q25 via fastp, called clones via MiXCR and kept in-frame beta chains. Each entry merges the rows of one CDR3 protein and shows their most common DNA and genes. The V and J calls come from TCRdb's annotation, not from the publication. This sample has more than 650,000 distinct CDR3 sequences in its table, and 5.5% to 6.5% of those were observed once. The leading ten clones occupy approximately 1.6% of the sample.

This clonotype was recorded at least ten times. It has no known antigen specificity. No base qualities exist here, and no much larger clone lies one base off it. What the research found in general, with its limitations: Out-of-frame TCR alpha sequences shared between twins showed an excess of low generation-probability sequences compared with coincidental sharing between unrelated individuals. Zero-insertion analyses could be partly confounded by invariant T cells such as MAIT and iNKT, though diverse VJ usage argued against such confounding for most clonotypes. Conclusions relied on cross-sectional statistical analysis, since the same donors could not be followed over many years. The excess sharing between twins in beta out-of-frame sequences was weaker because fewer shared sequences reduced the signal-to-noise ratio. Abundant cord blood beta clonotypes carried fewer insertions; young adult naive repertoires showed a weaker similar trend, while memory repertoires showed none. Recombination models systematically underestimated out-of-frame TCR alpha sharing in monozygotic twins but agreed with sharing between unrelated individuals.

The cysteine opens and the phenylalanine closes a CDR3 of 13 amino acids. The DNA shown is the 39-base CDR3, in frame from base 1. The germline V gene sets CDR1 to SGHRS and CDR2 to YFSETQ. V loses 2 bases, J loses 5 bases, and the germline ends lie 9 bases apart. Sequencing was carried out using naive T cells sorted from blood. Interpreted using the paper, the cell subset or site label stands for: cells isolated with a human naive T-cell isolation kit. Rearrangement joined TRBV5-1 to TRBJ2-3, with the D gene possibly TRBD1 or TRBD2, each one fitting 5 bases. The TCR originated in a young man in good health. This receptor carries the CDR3 CASSFRDQDTQYF. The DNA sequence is TGCGCCAGCAGCTTTCGGGACCAAGATACGCAGTATTTT. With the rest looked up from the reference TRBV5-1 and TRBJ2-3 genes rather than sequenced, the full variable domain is KAGVTQTPRYLIKTRGQQVTLSCSPISGHRSVSWYQQTPGQGLQFLFEYFSETQRNKGNFPGRFSGRQFSNSRSEMNVSTLELGDSALYLCASSFRDQDTQYFGPGTRLTVL.